This entry lists 30 T cell receptor beta chains sequenced from one sample in a study of blood T cell repertoires in COVID-19. Assay used: immunoSEQ multiplex PCR; TCRdb lists only in-frame clones, some missing. The sample shows about 170,000 clones, approximately 82% of them seen only once. What was sequenced was PBMCs or T cells enriched from blood (not recorded which). These receptors all come from a woman in her forties or fifties who had recovered from COVID-19.

This clone was picked up a small number of times. The chain combines TRBV10-3 with TRBJ1-1, with D perhaps matching TRBD1 (5 bases). This CDR3 comprises 12 residues. Germline V gene data show CDR1 as ENHRY and CDR2 as SYGVKD. V was shortened by 10 bases and J by 4 bases, with 13 bases between the two germline ends. CDR3 protein: CATRAGSTEAFF. DNA for the CDR3: TGTGCCACCAGGGCGGGGAGCACTGAAGCTTTCTTT.

The gene calls are TRBV25-1 and TRBJ1-1; D gene unclear. Germline assignment: CDR1 MGHDK and CDR2 SYGVNS. There are 13 residues in the CDR3. Trimming left V 8 bases short and J 1 base short, with 11 bases between. CDR3 bases: TGTGCCAGCGTGATGGAGGGGAACACTGAAGCTTTCTTT. Its protein is CASVMEGNTEAFF.

Written as DNA, the CDR3 is TGCGCCAGCAGCTTGGTAGGGGATGGCTACACCTTC. As protein: CASSLVGDGYTF. This rearrangement joins TRBV5-1 to TRBJ1-2; D possibly corresponds to TRBD1 (5 bases). The CDR3 loop spans 12 amino acids. The V and J ends lost 0 bases and 6 bases respectively, with 6 bases between them. CDR1 SGHRS and CDR2 YFSETQ come from the germline V gene.

J is TRBJ2-1 and V is TRBV3-1 (or the pseudogene TRBV3-2), with a tentative D call TRBD2 (6 bases). CDR1 LGHDT and CDR2 YNNKEL come from the germline V gene (reference sequence). This CDR3 region has 15 residues. Trimming cost V 3 bases and J 1 base, with 10 bases left between them. CDR3 DNA: TGTGCCAGCAGCCAGGGCGGGGTTTCCTACAATGAGCAGTTCTTC. Translation: CASSQGGVSYNEQFF.

V is TRBV6-5 and J is TRBJ2-3, with TRBD1 matching 10 bases. The CDR3 sequence is 15 residues long. Unmatched junction bases numbered 8, after V lost 7 bases and J lost 4 bases. The germline V gene has CDR1 MNHEY and CDR2 SVGAGI. As DNA, the CDR3 is TGTGCCAGCAAATTGTCGGGACAGGGGTCAGATACGCAGTATTTT. The encoded protein is CASKLSGQGSDTQYF.

This clone was detected once. The chain joins TRBV19 to TRBJ1-5; no firm D call. Germline CDR1 reads LNHDA; CDR2 reads SQIVND (reference sequence). This CDR3 comprises 13 residues. The ends were cut back, 3 bases at V and 7 bases at J, with 10 bases in the middle. Here the CDR3 DNA reads TGTGCCAGTAGTATTCGCCTCGCGCAGCCCCAGCATTTT. It encodes CASSIRLAQPQHF. Full variable domain (missing parts from reference TRBV19 and TRBJ1-5): DGGITQSPKYLFRKEGQNVTLSCEQNLNHDAMYWYRQDPGQGLRLIYYSQIVNDFQKGDIAEGYSVSREKKESFPLTVTSAQKNPTAFYLCASSIRLAQPQHFGDGTRLSIL.

The sample holds a few counts of this clone. This chain joins TRBV7-9 and TRBJ2-1; 10 nucleotides align to TRBD2. The germline V gene has CDR1 SEHNR and CDR2 FQNEAQ (reference sequence). This CDR3 is 15 amino acids long. The ends lost 3 bases at V and 8 bases at J; junction bases unmatched: 7. For the CDR3, the DNA is TGTGCCAGCAGCTTTGAGCGGGAGGGCCCTCATGAGCAGTTCTTC. This sequence encodes CASSFEREGPHEQFF.

The gene calls are TRBV12-3 or TRBV12-4 and TRBJ1-2, with a possible D match to TRBD1 (5 bases). V was pared by 2 bases and J by 5 bases, with 9 bases between. This CDR3 region has 13 residues. The CDR3 sequence: CASSLKGMYGYTF. The CDR3 bases are TGTGCCAGCAGTTTAAAGGGGATGTATGGCTACACCTTC.

This sequence joins TRBV30 and TRBJ2-7; D unresolved. There are 13 residues in the CDR3. The germline V gene encodes CDR1 GTSNPN and CDR2 SVGIG (reference sequence). The V end lost 0 bases, the J end lost 3 bases, and 9 bases lay between the germline ends. The CDR3 DNA reads TGTGCCTGGAGTGTACGTGGCAGCTACGAGCAGTACGTC. This sequence encodes CAWSVRGSYEQYV.

The V gene is TRBV18, the J gene TRBJ1-6, with D maybe TRBD1 (6 bases). V lost 5 bases and J 7 bases, leaving 9 bases between the germline ends. This CDR3 spans 13 amino acids. CDR1 and CDR2 from the germline V gene are KGHSH and LQKENI. The CDR3 bases are TGTGCCAGCTCAAAAGGACAGAATTCACCCCTCCACTTT. Amino acid sequence: CASSKGQNSPLHF.

This chain joins TRBV10-1 and TRBJ2-5; TRBD2 aligns across 12 bases. CDR1 is WNHNN and CDR2 is SYGVQD in the germline V gene (reference sequence). The CDR3 is 16 amino acids. Trimming took 6 bases from V and 2 from J; bases not matched to a gene: 7. The CDR3 DNA is TGCGCCAGCAGGAGTAAAACTAGCGGGGGGCAAGAGACCCAGTACTTC. This translates into CASRSKTSGGQETQYF.

V gene TRBV11-2 combines with J gene TRBJ1-6, with 7 bases fitting TRBD1. V was clipped by 6 bases and J by 9 bases; unmatched bases: 5. The V gene's germline CDR1 is SGHAT and CDR2 FQNNGV. The CDR3 contains 13 residues. CDR3 residues: CASRGQKISPLHF. In DNA, the CDR3 is TGTGCCAGCAGGGGACAGAAAATTTCACCCCTCCACTTT.

J is TRBJ1-4 and V is TRBV30; unclear D gene. Trimming pared 3 bases from V and 7 bases from J, leaving 6 bases between. Germline loops: CDR1 GTSNPN, CDR2 SVGIG (reference sequence). This CDR3 is 11 amino acids long. DNA of the CDR3: TGTGCCTGGAGGCGGGGTGAAAAACTGTTTTTT. Protein product: CAWRRGEKLFF.

This clone was seen only once. V is TRBV18 and J is TRBJ2-2; D gene unclear. Germline V CDR1 and CDR2: KGHSH, LQKENI. The V gene lost 2 bases and the J gene lost 1 base, with 5 bases spanning the gap. CDR3 length: 14 amino acids. The CDR3 DNA follows: TGTGCCAGCTCACCAGCCAGGAACACCGGGGAGCTGTTTTTT. Residues: CASSPARNTGELFF.

This clone came up once. The chain is built from TRBV2 and TRBJ2-7; D is possibly TRBD1 (5 bases). The CDR3 is 14 residues long. The germline gives CDR1 SNHLY, CDR2 FYNNEI. V lost 7 bases and J 4 bases, leaving 17 bases between the germline ends. CDR3 bases: TGTGCCAGCACTTCTCAGGGTAGGGATTACGAGCAGTACGTC. Its protein is CASTSQGRDYEQYV.

V gene TRBV6-6 combines with J gene TRBJ1-6; perhaps TRBD1 as D (5 bases). The CDR3 runs to 14 residues. The V gene's germline CDR1 is MNHNY and CDR2 SVGAGI (reference sequence). V was clipped by 0 bases and J by 10 bases, with 10 bases between them. CDR3 protein: CASSYSGRRSPLHF. In DNA form, the CDR3 reads TGTGCCAGCAGTTACTCGGGGCGCAGGTCACCCCTCCACTTT.

This chain uses TRBV19 with TRBJ1-2; perhaps TRBD1 as D (6 bases). Germline CDR1 LNHDA, CDR2 SQIVND (reference sequence). V lost 5 bases and J lost 6, with 16 bases in between. The length of the CDR3 is 14 residues. CDR3 protein: CASSSDSTYHGYTF. For the CDR3, the DNA is TGTGCCAGTAGTTCGGACAGCACTTACCATGGCTACACCTTC.

The chain employs TRBV2 and TRBJ1-4, with a tentative D call TRBD1 (6 bases). Trimming removed 4 bases at V and 5 bases at J, with 8 bases between. CDR1 and CDR2 (germline): SNHLY, FYNNEI. The CDR3 covers 13 residues. CDR3 in amino acids: CASSVQGNEKLFF. CDR3 bases: TGTGCCAGCAGTGTACAGGGAAATGAAAAACTGTTTTTT.

V and J are TRBV12-3 or TRBV12-4 and TRBJ1-1; D gene ambiguous. Trimming shortened V by 10 bases and J by 4 bases, and 13 bases separated the two germline ends. The CDR3 consists of 12 residues. The CDR3 DNA is TGTGCCACCCGGGAAAGGTCCACTGAAGCTTTCTTT. Translating gives CATRERSTEAFF.

The gene calls are TRBV11-2 and TRBJ2-1, with D possibly being TRBD1 (6 bases). The CDR3 is made up of 12 amino acids. Germline V gene data show CDR1 as SGHAT and CDR2 as FQNNGV. Trimming left V 7 bases short and J 4 bases short, with 8 bases between. CDR3 in amino acids: CASTGQYNEQFF. The DNA of the CDR3 is TGTGCCAGCACCGGACAGTACAATGAGCAGTTCTTC.

CDR3 in amino acids: CATSRETIDQPQHF. In DNA form, the CDR3 reads TGTGCCACCAGCAGAGAAACAATCGATCAGCCCCAGCATTTT. The gene calls are TRBV15 and TRBJ1-5; D not resolved. V was pared by 0 bases and J by 5 bases, with 8 bases between. The V gene's germline CDR1 is LNHNV and CDR2 YYDKDF (reference sequence). This CDR3 contains 14 residues.

This clone showed up just once. This rearrangement joins TRBV3-1 (or the pseudogene TRBV3-2) to TRBJ2-5; D is possibly TRBD2 (6 bases). V lost 7 bases, J lost 1 base, and 22 bases lay in between. The V gene's germline CDR1 is LGHDT and CDR2 YNNKEL (reference sequence). The CDR3 consists of 17 residues. This chain's CDR3 is CASTARGTGLGQETQYF. The DNA for the CDR3 is TGTGCCAGCACCGCGCGGGGAACGGGTCTCGGCCAAGAGACCCAGTACTTC.

The chain carries TRBV2 and TRBJ1-2, with TRBD1 matching over 8 bases. The germline V gene has CDR1 SNHLY and CDR2 FYNNEI. This CDR3 region has 15 residues. V lost 5 bases to trimming and J lost 4 bases; unmatched junction nucleotides: 9. CDR3 in DNA: TGTGCCAGCAGTCCCCAAGGACAGGGAAGCTATGGCTACACCTTC. It is translated as CASSPQGQGSYGYTF.

This rearrangement joins TRBV5-1 to TRBJ1-1; D unresolved. The CDR3 runs 14 residues. Trimming took off 0 bases at V and 3 bases at J, with 9 bases between the two ends. Germline CDR1 reads SGHRS; CDR2 reads YFSETQ. CDR3: CASSLVSSHTEAFF. The CDR3 DNA follows: TGCGCCAGCAGCTTGGTTTCCTCCCACACTGAAGCTTTCTTT.

This clone appeared once. The J gene is TRBJ1-2, the V gene TRBV2; D perhaps matches TRBD1 (6 bases). CDR1 is SNHLY, CDR2 FYNNEI, per germline. The V and J ends lost 6 bases and 8 bases respectively, with 16 bases between them. The CDR3 contains 13 residues. CDR3 bases: TGTGCCAGCAGGAACAGGGTTGAGAGAGGCTACACCTTC. Translated: CASRNRVERGYTF. Supplemented by reference TRBV2 and TRBJ1-2, the full variable domain reads EPEVTQTPSHQVTQMGQEVILRCVPISNHLYFYWYRQILGQKVEFLVSFYNNEISEKSEIFDDQFSVERPDGSNFTLKIRSTKLEDSAMYFCASRNRVERGYTFGSGTRLTVV.

With regard to this clone: Other DNA sequences within the sample encode an identical CDR3. The CDR3: CASSLGTGTEAFF. The CDR3 nucleotides are TGTGCCAGCAGCTTAGGGACAGGAACTGAAGCTTTCTTT. V and J are TRBV7-9 and TRBJ1-1, with 7 bases that match TRBD1. The trim removed 1 base at V and 5 bases at J, leaving 1 base unmatched. This CDR3 comprises 13 residues. Germline loops: CDR1 SEHNR, CDR2 FQNEAQ (reference sequence).

The chain employs TRBV27 and TRBJ2-7, with 10 bases matching TRBD2. Germline values: CDR1 MNHEY, CDR2 SMNVEV (reference sequence). V was pared by 2 bases and J by 3 bases, with 4 bases of the junction left unmatched. This CDR3 contains 15 residues. The CDR3 spells CASSLRAGGIYEQYV. The DNA of the CDR3 is TGTGCCAGCAGTTTACGAGCGGGAGGGATCTACGAGCAGTACGTC.

This CDR3 reads CASSSVVRRLNSGANVLTF. For the CDR3, the DNA is TGTGCCAGCAGCTCGGTAGTACGCAGACTAAACTCTGGGGCCAACGTCCTGACTTTC. The rearrangement uses TRBV13 and TRBJ2-6, with a tentative D call TRBD2 (5 bases). This CDR3 has 19 residues. Germline V gene sequence: CDR1 PRHDT, CDR2 FYEKMQ (reference sequence). V was cut by 4 bases and J by 0 bases, with 19 bases left in between.

V and J are TRBV5-6 and TRBJ1-3; D possibly corresponds to TRBD1 (5 bases). Deletions cut 4 bases from V and 1 base from J, with 6 bases between. The CDR3 has 13 residues. Per the germline V gene, CDR1 is SGHDT and CDR2 is YYEEEE. The CDR3 region is CASSQGSGNTIYF. DNA for the CDR3: TGTGCCAGCAGCCAGGGATCTGGAAACACCATATATTTT.

The V call is TRBV6-5, the J call TRBJ1-2; D perhaps matches TRBD1 (6 bases). The CDR3 covers 16 residues. Between the trimmed V and J ends, which lost 2 bases and 4 bases, there was a span of 17 bases. Germline values: CDR1 MNHEY, CDR2 SVGAGI. Here the CDR3 DNA reads TGTGCCAGCAGTTACGCCCAGGGGATAAGAAGCTATGGCTACACCTTC. Translating gives CASSYAQGIRSYGYTF.